This T cell receptor (beta chain) derives from a study of a mutant IDH1 vaccine in newly diagnosed glioma. Time point defined: baseline, week 1 (first vaccination visit). The treatment here: pre-vaccination baseline after standard-of-care therapy. Patients carried new grade 3 or 4 IDH1-mutant astrocytomas lacking nuclear ATRX. The germline V gene encodes CDR1 SNHLY and CDR2 FYNNEI. V lost 1 base, J lost 4 bases, and 8 bases lay in between. This CDR3 comprises 14 residues. Profiling relied on immunoSEQ multiplex PCR, and the TCRdb table lists in-frame clones only, not all of them. The sample records approximately 88,000 clones, about 82% being singletons.

The sample here was PBMCs, taken from a glioma patient treated with radiotherapy, temozolomide or both. The chain links TRBV2 to TRBJ1-5; D call uncertain. This TCR was sampled from a man in his forties with glioma. The CDR3 region is CASSEGVRNQPQHF. The CDR3, as DNA: TGTGCCAGCAGTGAAGGAGTACGGAATCAGCCCCAGCATTTT.